The 3 T cell receptor beta chains below all came from one sample that was sequenced in a study of OX40 agonist ivuxolimab in advanced cancers. The protocol was immunoSEQ multiplex PCR, while the TCRdb copy is restricted to in-frame clones and leaves out a portion. The table records about 52,000 clones, 90% to 95% of them present only once. The source material was CD4+ or CD8+ T cells sorted from blood, sampled in a trial of the OX40 agonist ivuxolimab. These receptors were obtained from an adult with an advanced solid tumor such as melanoma, head and neck, liver or kidney cancer.

V usage is TRBV4-2 and J usage is TRBJ2-2, with TRBD2 as a possible D gene (5 bases). The CDR3 extends over 16 amino acids. Germline V CDR1 and CDR2: LGHNA, YNFKEQ. V lost 4 bases, J lost 0 bases, and 12 bases lay in between. CDR3 bases: TGTGCCAGCAGCCCAGAAGGTAGCGCGAACACCGGGGAGCTGTTTTTT. It encodes CASSPEGSANTGELFF.

The genes are TRBV4-1 and TRBJ1-5; 7 bases line up with TRBD1. From germline, CDR1 is MGHRA and CDR2 YSYEKL. Trimming took 0 bases from V and 3 from J; bases not matched to a gene: 2. The CDR3 extends over 15 amino acids. The CDR3 loop reads CASSQDGTVNQPQHF. DNA of the CDR3: TGCGCCAGCAGCCAAGATGGGACAGTCAATCAGCCCCAGCATTTT.

The J gene is TRBJ2-3, the V gene TRBV27; TRBD2 might be the D (6 bases). Germline V CDR1 and CDR2: MNHEY, SMNVEV (reference sequence). V was trimmed by 8 bases and J by 2 bases, leaving 14 bases between them. This CDR3 comprises 14 residues. The CDR3 DNA follows: TGTGCCAGCGTTAAGACTAGACCCACAGATACGCAGTATTTT. Amino acids: CASVKTRPTDTQYF.